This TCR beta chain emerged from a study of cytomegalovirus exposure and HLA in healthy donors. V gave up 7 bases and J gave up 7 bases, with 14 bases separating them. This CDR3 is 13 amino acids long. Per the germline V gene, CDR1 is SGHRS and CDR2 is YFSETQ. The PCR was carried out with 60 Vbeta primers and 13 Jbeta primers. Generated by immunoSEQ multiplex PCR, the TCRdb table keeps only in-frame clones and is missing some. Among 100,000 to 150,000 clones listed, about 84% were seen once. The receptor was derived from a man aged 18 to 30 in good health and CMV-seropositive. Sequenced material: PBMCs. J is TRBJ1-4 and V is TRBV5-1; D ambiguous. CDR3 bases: TGCGCCAGCTCCGCGGAGCGCAGTGAAAAACTGTTTTTT. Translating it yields CASSAERSEKLFF. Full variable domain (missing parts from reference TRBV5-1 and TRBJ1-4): KAGVTQTPRYLIKTRGQQVTLSCSPISGHRSVSWYQQTPGQGLQFLFEYFSETQRNKGNFPGRFSGRQFSNSRSEMNVSTLELGDSALYLCASSAERSEKLFFGSGTQLSVL.